Listed here are 19 T cell receptor beta chains from one sample, sequenced in a study of OX40 agonist ivuxolimab in advanced cancers. This table comes from immunoSEQ multiplex PCR, and its TCRdb copy is limited to in-frame clones, with some not included. The sample contains around 69,000 clones, 65% to 90% of which appear only once. The starting material was CD4+ or CD8+ T cells sorted from blood, obtained in a trial of the OX40 agonist ivuxolimab. Receptors originate from an adult with an advanced solid tumor such as melanoma, head and neck, liver or kidney cancer.

The genes are TRBV9 and TRBJ2-1; tentative D call: TRBD2 (6 bases). CDR1 SGDLS and CDR2 YYNGEE come from the germline V gene. Trimming shortened V by 0 bases and J by 6 bases, and 13 bases separated the two germline ends. This CDR3 is built from 15 residues. CDR3: CASSVGVADSNEQFF. The CDR3, as DNA: TGTGCCAGCAGCGTAGGGGTAGCGGACTCCAATGAGCAGTTCTTC.

This rearrangement joins TRBV19 to TRBJ1-2; maybe TRBD1 (6 bases). The CDR3 extends over 16 amino acids. Trimming left V 2 bases short and J 8 bases short, with 21 bases between. CDR1 is LNHDA, CDR2 SQIVND, per germline (reference sequence). As DNA, the CDR3 is TGTGCCAGTAGTATATTGGGGTCCCGGACAGATGGCGGCTACACCTTC. It yields the protein CASSILGSRTDGGYTF.

The chain recombines TRBV4-3 with TRBJ2-5; 9 bases fit TRBD2. V shed 0 bases and J 5 bases; nucleotides not matched to a gene: 10. The CDR3 consists of 17 residues. Germline V gives CDR1 LGHNA, CDR2 YSLEER. CDR3 nucleotide sequence: TGCGCCAGCAGCCAAGATACCCCAGCGGGAGGCGGGGAGACCCAGTACTTC. It codes for CASSQDTPAGGGETQYF.

As to this clone: Without the conserved terminal phenylalanine or tryptophan, this CDR3 likely stems from a read error. The limits of the CDR3 on the DNA are not certain, so only TCRdb's listed CDR3 is given. The chain joins TRBV2 to TRBJ2-7; TRBD1 is the table's D call, not checked against the DNA. The CDR3 contains 11 residues when both ends are counted. Looked up from germline, CDR1 is SNHLY and CDR2 is FYNNEI. CDR3 protein: CASSDRDRRDA.

The J gene is TRBJ2-1, the V gene TRBV7-6, with D possibly matching TRBD2 (6 bases). CDR3 length: 18 amino acids. Germline V gives CDR1 SGHVS, CDR2 FNYEAQ. V lost 1 base, J lost 4 bases, and 20 bases lay in between. The CDR3 nucleotides read TGTGCCAGCAGCTTAGAGGTAACCAGGACTATCCTTTACAATGAGCAGTTCTTC. Residues: CASSLEVTRTILYNEQFF.

The chain links TRBV5-1 to TRBJ1-1; perhaps TRBD1 as D (5 bases). Germline values: CDR1 SGHRS, CDR2 YFSETQ. Between the trimmed V and J ends, which lost 2 bases and 3 bases, there was a span of 26 bases. CDR3 length equals 19 residues. The CDR3 bases are TGCGCCAGCAGCTTTGTCGGAGTAGGGGCAGGAAGGGTTGACACTGAAGCTTTCTTT. This encodes CASSFVGVGAGRVDTEAFF.

The chain uses TRBV18 and TRBJ2-3; TRBD2 matches at 8 bases. CDR1 and CDR2 from the germline V gene are KGHSH and LQKENI. Trimming took 2 bases from V and 3 from J; bases not matched to a gene: 4. The CDR3 covers 15 residues. The chain's CDR3 is CASSPSAGVTDTQYF. CDR3 nucleotides: TGTGCCAGCTCACCATCAGCGGGAGTGACAGATACGCAGTATTTT.

This chain joins TRBV4-2 and TRBJ2-7, with 9 bases aligning to TRBD2. The CDR3 is 17 residues long. Germline V gives CDR1 LGHNA, CDR2 YNFKEQ. V lost 1 base and J lost 5; bases outside the gene matches: 12. CDR3 nucleotides: TGTGCCAGCAGCCAAGCGATGGGGCGGGAGGGCCGCAACGAGCAGTACTTC. Protein sequence: CASSQAMGREGRNEQYF.

The gene calls are TRBV28 and TRBJ2-7; 10 bases fit TRBD1. CDR3 size: 16 residues. V was clipped by 4 bases and J by 2 bases; unmatched bases: 8. Per the germline V gene, CDR1 is MDHEN and CDR2 is SYDVKM. The CDR3 sequence is CASSSPGTGATYEQYF. The CDR3 coding sequence is TGTGCCAGCAGTTCTCCCGGGACAGGGGCGACCTACGAGCAGTACTTC.

The chain employs TRBV4-3 and TRBJ2-2, with 10 bases lining up with TRBD2. This CDR3 is built from 18 residues. The V and J ends lost 0 bases and 7 bases, in that order; junction bases with no gene match: 11. Germline CDR1 and CDR2: LGHNA and YSLEER. The CDR3 DNA reads TGCGCCAGCAGCCAAGATTGGTCTAGCGGGAGTTCTGGCGGGGAGCTGTTTTTT. This sequence encodes CASSQDWSSGSSGGELFF.

The rearrangement joins TRBV10-2 to TRBJ2-2; 11 nucleotides align to TRBD2. The ends lost 5 bases at V and 6 bases at J; junction bases unmatched: 5. CDR3 length: 15 residues. From germline, CDR1 is WSHSY and CDR2 SAAADI. The CDR3 DNA sequence: TGCGCCAGCAGTACTAGCGGGAGTCTCGCCGGGGAGCTGTTTTTT. Protein sequence: CASSTSGSLAGELFF.

The gene calls are TRBV11-2 and TRBJ2-5; 8 bases are shared with TRBD1. V lost 5 bases to trimming and J lost 4 bases; unmatched junction nucleotides: 12. CDR3 length equals 16 residues. In germline, CDR1 is SGHAT, CDR2 FQNNGV. The CDR3 DNA reads TGTGCCAGCAGCGGGACAGGTGGCAAGGGGTTAGAGACCCAGTACTTC. Encoded protein: CASSGTGGKGLETQYF.

The chain recombines TRBV7-6 with TRBJ2-1, with TRBD1 matching 8 bases. V lost 5 bases and J lost 9; bases outside the gene matches: 24. In germline, CDR1 is SGHVS, CDR2 FNYEAQ. The CDR3 has 19 amino acids. The chain's CDR3 is CASSLFSVRGTGNGGEQFF. CDR3 nucleotide sequence: TGTGCCAGCAGCCTTTTCTCCGTTAGGGGGACAGGAAACGGAGGTGAGCAGTTCTTC.

The chain carries TRBV5-6 and TRBJ2-7; 7 positions agree with TRBD1. Germline values: CDR1 SGHDT, CDR2 YYEEEE. CDR3 length: 12 residues. Unmatched junction bases numbered 2, after V lost 4 bases and J lost 4 bases. CDR3 loop: CASSQGQYEQYF. The CDR3 DNA sequence: TGTGCCAGCAGCCAGGGACAGTACGAGCAGTACTTC. The full variable domain, rest sourced from reference TRBV5-6 and TRBJ2-7, is DAGVTQSPTHLIKTRGQQVTLRCSPKSGHDTVSWYQQALGQGPQFIFQYYEEEERQRGNFPDRFSGHQFPNYSSELNVNALLLGDSALYLCASSQGQYEQYFGPGTRLTVT.

J is TRBJ2-5 and V is TRBV5-4; D not resolved. V lost 4 bases to trimming and J lost 4 bases, with 8 bases between them. The germline V gene has CDR1 SGHNT and CDR2 YYREEE (reference sequence). This CDR3 region has 12 residues. CDR3 in DNA: TGTGCCAGCAGCAAACCTGGAGAGACCCAGTACTTC. Its translation: CASSKPGETQYF.

The chain combines TRBV11-2 with TRBJ2-6, with D possibly matching TRBD1 (5 bases). The germline CDR1 and CDR2 sequences are SGHAT and FQNNGV. V was cut by 1 base and J by 1 base, with 17 bases left in between. The CDR3 length is 19 residues. The CDR3 sequence is CASSLAGQGFRSGANVLTF. In DNA, the CDR3 is TGTGCCAGCAGCTTAGCGGGCCAGGGATTCCGTTCTGGGGCCAACGTCCTGACTTTC. Supplemented by reference TRBV11-2 and TRBJ2-6, the full variable domain reads EAGVAQSPRYKIIEKRQSVAFWCNPISGHATLYWYQQILGQGPKLLIQFQNNGVVDDSQLPKDRFSAERLKGVDSTLKIQPAKLEDSAVYLCASSLAGQGFRSGANVLTFGAGSRLTVL.

This clone has only a few counts. The gene calls are TRBV19 and TRBJ1-3, with D unresolved. The CDR3 is made up of 14 amino acids. Per germline, CDR1 LNHDA and CDR2 SQIVND (reference sequence). V lost 5 bases, J lost 2 bases, and 10 bases lay in between. This chain's CDR3 is CASSLPLAGNTIYF. The CDR3 region has the DNA TGTGCCAGTAGTCTGCCTTTGGCTGGAAACACCATATATTTT.

The V call is TRBV5-1, the J call TRBJ2-2, with D unclear. V was cut by 1 base and J by 0 bases, with 10 bases left in between. The CDR3 has 16 residues. Germline V gene sequence: CDR1 SGHRS, CDR2 YFSETQ. CDR3: CASSLLQFANTGELFF. In nucleotides, the CDR3 is TGCGCCAGCAGCTTGCTTCAATTCGCGAACACCGGGGAGCTGTTTTTT. The whole variable domain, remainder taken from reference TRBV5-1 and TRBJ2-2, is KAGVTQTPRYLIKTRGQQVTLSCSPISGHRSVSWYQQTPGQGLQFLFEYFSETQRNKGNFPGRFSGRQFSNSRSEMNVSTLELGDSALYLCASSLLQFANTGELFFGEGSRLTVL.

The rearrangement joins TRBV23-1 to TRBJ2-7; D is possibly TRBD1 (5 bases). TRBV23-1 is an open reading frame whose function is uncertain. With 11 bases removed from V and 0 bases from J, the gap between germline ends came to 23 bases. CDR3 length equals 16 residues. CDR3 sequence: CAGLLTETKSSYEQYF. CDR3 in DNA: TGCGCCGGTCTCTTGACAGAGACCAAAAGCTCCTACGAGCAGTACTTC.